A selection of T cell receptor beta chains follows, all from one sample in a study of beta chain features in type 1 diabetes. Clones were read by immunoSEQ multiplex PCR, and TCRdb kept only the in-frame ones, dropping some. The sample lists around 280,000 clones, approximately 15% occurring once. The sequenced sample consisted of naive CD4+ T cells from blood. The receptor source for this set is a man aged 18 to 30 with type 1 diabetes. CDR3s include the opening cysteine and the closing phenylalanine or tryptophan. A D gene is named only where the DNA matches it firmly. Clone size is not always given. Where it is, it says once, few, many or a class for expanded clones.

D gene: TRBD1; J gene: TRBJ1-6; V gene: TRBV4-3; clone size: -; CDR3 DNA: TGCGCCAGCAGCCAAGATGGGACAGGTTTCTCACCCCTCCACTTT; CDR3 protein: CASSQDGTGFSPLHF
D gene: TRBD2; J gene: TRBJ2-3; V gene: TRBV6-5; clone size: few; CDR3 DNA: TGTGCCAGTCGCCCCAGCGGGGGGGCTATAGATACGCAGTATTTT; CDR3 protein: CASRPSGGAIDTQYF
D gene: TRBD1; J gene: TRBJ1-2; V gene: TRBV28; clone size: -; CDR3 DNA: TGTGCCAGCAGTTTTGGGCAGGGGGCGCGCTACACCTTC; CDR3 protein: CASSFGQGARYTF
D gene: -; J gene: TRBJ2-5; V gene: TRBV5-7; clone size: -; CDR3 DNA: TGTGCCAGCAGCTCGACAGGTGGACAAGAGACCCAGTACTTC; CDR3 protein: CASSSTGGQETQYF
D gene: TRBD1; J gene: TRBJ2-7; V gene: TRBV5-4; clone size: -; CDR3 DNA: TGTGCCAGCAGTTGGGACAGGGCTTACGAGCAGTACTTC; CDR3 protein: CASSWDRAYEQYF
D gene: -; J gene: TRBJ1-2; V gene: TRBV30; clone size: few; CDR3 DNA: TGTGCCTGGAGTCAGGGAGGCGGCTACACCTTC; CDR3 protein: CAWSQGGGYTF
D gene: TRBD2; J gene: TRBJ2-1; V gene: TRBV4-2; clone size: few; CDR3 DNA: TGTGCCAGCAGCCAAGCTGGGACTAGCGGGAGTGGGTTCTTC; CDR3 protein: CASSQAGTSGSGFF
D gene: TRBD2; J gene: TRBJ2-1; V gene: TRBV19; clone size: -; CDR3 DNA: TGTGCCAGTAGTATACGACTAGCGTGGGACAATGAGCAGTTCTTC; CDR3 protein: CASSIRLAWDNEQFF
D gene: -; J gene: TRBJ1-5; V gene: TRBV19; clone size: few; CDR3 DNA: TGTGCCAGTAGTATAGTTGGGAGGAATCAGCCCCAGCATTTT; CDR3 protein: CASSIVGRNQPQHF
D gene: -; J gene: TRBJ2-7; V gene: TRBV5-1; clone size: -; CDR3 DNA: TGCGCCAGCAGCTTTTCCCAGGGCTACGAGCAGTACTTC; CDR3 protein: CASSFSQGYEQYF